This is a list of T cell receptor beta chains from one sample in a study of T cell repertoires in cytomegalovirus infection. In TCRdb, the reads were re-called with MiXCR into one record per CDR3 protein. The sample includes roughly 760,000 distinct CDR3 sequences, roughly 35% of them seen just once. The sequencing input was PBMCs. These receptors all stem from a human donor in good health (CMV status not recorded). Some clones in this sample may be carry-over from other donors' samples. Both conserved end residues are part of each CDR3. Each record gives: J gene, V gene, D gene, clone size, CDR3 protein, CDR3 DNA. A D gene is named only where the DNA matches it firmly. Size tells how often a clone was seen (once, few, many) or the class of an expanded clone, and some rows leave it out.

>TRBJ1-3|TRBV6-5|-|few
CASSYSTGALRNTIYF
TGTGCCAGCAGTTACTCGACAGGTGCCCTTAGGAACACCATATATTTT
>TRBJ1-5|TRBV20-1|TRBD1|few
CSARDLWTGSDQPQHF
TGCAGTGCTAGAGATCTTTGGACAGGGTCAGATCAGCCCCAGCATTTT
>TRBJ1-1|TRBV10-2|-|few
CASKDQANTEAFF
TGCGCCAGCAAGGATCAGGCGAACACTGAAGCTTTCTTT
>TRBJ2-2|TRBV20-1|TRBD2|few
CSARRTSRNTGELFF
TGCAGTGCTCGCCGGACTAGCCGAAACACCGGGGAGCTGTTTTTT
>TRBJ2-5|TRBV5-4|-|few
CASSFEAETQYF
TGTGCCAGCAGCTTTGAGGCGGAGACCCAGTACTTC
>TRBJ1-6|TRBV7-6|-|-
CASSSEPPNSPLHF
TGTGCCAGCAGCTCGGAGCCGCCTAATTCACCCCTCCACTTT
>TRBJ2-1|TRBV6-1|-|many
CASTGQSSSYNEQFF
TGTGCCAGCACCGGACAGTCAAGCTCCTACAATGAGCAGTTCTTC
>TRBJ1-1|TRBV2|TRBD1|few
CASSDKSGTGWGEAFF
TGTGCCAGCAGTGACAAGTCCGGGACAGGGTGGGGTGAAGCTTTCTTT
>TRBJ2-2|TRBV27|-|-
CASSFTLTANTGELFF
TGTGCCAGCAGTTTTACGTTGACAGCGAACACCGGGGAGCTGTTTTTT
>TRBJ2-5|TRBV11-2|TRBD1|-
CASSPRTGSQETQYF
TGTGCCAGCAGCCCCCGGACAGGTTCTCAAGAGACCCAGTACTTC
>TRBJ2-4|TRBV4-1|-|-
CASSQWEGIQYF
TGCGCCAGCAGCCAATGGGAAGGCATTCAGTACTTC